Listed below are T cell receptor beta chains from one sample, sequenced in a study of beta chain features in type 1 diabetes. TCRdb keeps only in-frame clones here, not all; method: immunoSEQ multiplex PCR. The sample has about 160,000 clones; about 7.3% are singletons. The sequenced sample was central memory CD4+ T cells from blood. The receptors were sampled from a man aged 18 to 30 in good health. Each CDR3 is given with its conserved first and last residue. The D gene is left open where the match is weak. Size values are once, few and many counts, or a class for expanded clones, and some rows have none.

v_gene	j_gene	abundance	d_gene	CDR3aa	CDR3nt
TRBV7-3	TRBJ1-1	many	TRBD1	CASSSGQTTQAFF	TGTGCCAGCAGCTCGGGACAGACAACTCAAGCTTTCTTT
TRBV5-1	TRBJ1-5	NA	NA	CASSLGDIPGQPQHF	TGCGCCAGCAGCTTGGGGGATATTCCAGGGCAGCCCCAGCATTTT
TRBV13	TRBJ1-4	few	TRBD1	CASSIGPGQGNEKLFF	TGTGCCAGCAGCATCGGCCCGGGACAGGGGAATGAAAAACTGTTTTTT
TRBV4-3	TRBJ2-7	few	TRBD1	CASSQETGLGYEQYF	TGCGCCAGCAGCCAAGAGACAGGGCTTGGGTACGAGCAGTACTTC
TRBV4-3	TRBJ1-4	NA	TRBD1	CASGDRGEKLFF	TGCGCCAGCGGGGACAGGGGGGAAAAACTGTTTTTT
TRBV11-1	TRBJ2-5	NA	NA	CASSAGTLLRETQYF	TGTGCCAGCAGCGCCGGGACACTACTTCGGGAGACCCAGTACTTC
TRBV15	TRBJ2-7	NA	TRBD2	CATSMGSVAGGLNEQYF	TGTGCCACCAGCATGGGATCGGTAGCGGGGGGTCTGAACGAGCAGTACTTC
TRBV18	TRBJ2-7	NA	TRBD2	CASSPPSGGSYEQYF	TGTGCCAGCTCACCACCGAGCGGGGGTTCCTACGAGCAGTACTTC
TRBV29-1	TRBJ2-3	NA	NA	CSVEEGGDTQYF	TGCAGCGTTGAAGAAGGGGGAGATACGCAGTATTTT
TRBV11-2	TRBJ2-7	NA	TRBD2	CASSLGPGLDLYEQYF	TGTGCCAGCAGCTTAGGGCCGGGACTAGACCTCTACGAGCAGTACTTC
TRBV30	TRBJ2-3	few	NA	CAWTPGNTDTQYF	TGTGCCTGGACGCCCGGGAACACAGATACGCAGTATTTT
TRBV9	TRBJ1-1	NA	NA	CASSSEQVWDTEAFF	TGTGCCAGCAGCTCAGAACAGGTGTGGGACACTGAAGCTTTCTTT
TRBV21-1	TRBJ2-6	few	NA	CASSKSYRAGGHGANVLTF	TGTGCCAGCAGCAAGTCCTATCGGGCAGGGGGACATGGGGCCAACGTCCTGACTTTC
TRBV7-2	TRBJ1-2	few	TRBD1	CASTPTGVIYGYTF	TGTGCCAGCACCCCAACAGGGGTCATCTATGGCTACACCTTC
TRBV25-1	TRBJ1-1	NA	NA	CASSWGHLNTEAFF	TGTGCCAGCAGCTGGGGACACTTGAACACTGAAGCTTTCTTT
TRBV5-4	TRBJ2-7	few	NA	CASTFGGGAKYEQYF	TGTGCCAGCACCTTCGGGGGTGGTGCGAAATACGAGCAGTACTTC
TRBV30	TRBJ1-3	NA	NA	CAWSNPGTDSGNTIYF	TGTGCCTGGAGCAACCCCGGGACTGACTCTGGAAACACCATATATTTT
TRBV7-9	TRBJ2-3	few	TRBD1	CASSQPGQGGDTQYF	TGTGCCAGCAGTCAACCGGGACAGGGGGGGGATACGCAGTATTTT
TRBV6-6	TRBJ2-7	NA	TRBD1	CASRRQGLSYEQYF	TGTGCCAGTAGAAGACAGGGGTTGTCCTACGAGCAGTACTTC
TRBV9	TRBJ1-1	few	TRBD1	CASSVAGQGNTEAFF	TGTGCCAGCAGCGTAGCTGGACAGGGGAACACTGAAGCTTTCTTT
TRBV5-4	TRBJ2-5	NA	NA	CASSLYSGVAETQYF	TGTGCCAGCAGCTTGTATTCAGGGGTGGCAGAGACCCAGTACTTC
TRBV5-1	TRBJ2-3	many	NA	CASSSTGKSTDTQYF	TGCGCCAGCAGCAGTACAGGGAAAAGCACAGATACGCAGTATTTT
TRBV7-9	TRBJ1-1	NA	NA	CASSLSGGRAEAFF	TGTGCCAGCAGCTTATCCGGGGGGAGGGCTGAAGCTTTCTTT
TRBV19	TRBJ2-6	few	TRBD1	CASSRYRGTGANVLTF	TGTGCCAGTAGTAGGTACAGGGGTACTGGGGCCAACGTCCTGACTTTC
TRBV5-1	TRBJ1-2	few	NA	CASKEGYLNYGYTF	TGCGCCAGCAAAGAGGGATACCTTAACTATGGCTACACCTTC